The T cell receptor beta chain described here comes from a study of T-cell reconstitution after alpha-beta-depleted transplantation in children (dated by TCRdb to the mid-2010s). Notes on the research overall: The study quantitatively tracked T-cell immune reconstitution after TCRalphabeta/CD19-depleted allogeneic hematopoietic cell transplantation in children using TCR repertoire profiling.

This clonotype was counted only a few times. There is no known antigen for this receptor. Base qualities are missing; no much larger clone stands one base away. What this sample's treatment or condition label stands for: allogeneic hematopoietic cell transplantation with graft depleted of TCRalphabeta T cells and CD19 B cells. Transplant recipients were children who received TCRalphabeta/CD19-depleted allogeneic hematopoietic cell grafts. From the cysteine through the phenylalanine, the CDR3 covers 12 amino acids. Of all the DNA, just the CDR3 is kept, 36 bases in frame from base 1. The junction shows trimming of 7 bases on V and 10 bases on J, plus 14 bases between the germline ends. What the work shows at the level of the full study, not this receptor alone: Apparently early alphabetaT-cell count recovery about two months after transplant reportedly relied on only several hundred rapidly expanded clones derived from non-depleted graft cells. Over the following months the frequencies of hyperexpanded clones went down, and after one year T-cell counts and TCRbeta diversity were mostly credited to newly produced T cells. In some patients, high TCRbeta diversity at day 60 was attributed to recipient T cells and intrathymic progenitors that had survived conditioning.

To prepare the library, PCR was applied. The sequencer was an Illumina HiSeq 2500. TCR library preparation used molecular barcoding, with unique molecular identifiers applied to normalize quantification of the TCRbeta repertoire. Starting from the raw public reads, TCRdb applied fastp trimming at Q25, assembled clones with MiXCR and retained in-frame beta chains. Each entry is one CDR3 protein sequence, shown with its most common DNA and genes. This sample has about 980,000 distinct CDR3 sequences in its table, and about 29% of those were observed once. The ten most abundant clones make up roughly 30% of the sample.

The chain uses TRBV12-3 or TRBV12-4 and TRBJ2-1; no D gene call is confident. This clonotype originated in a boy younger than two who had a stem cell transplant for SCID, so the T cells may come from the graft donor. Sequences were derived from PBMCs, mostly from graft donor cells, sampled 360 days after TCRalphabeta/CD19-depleted stem cell transplant. The sequenced DNA: TGTGCCAGCACCACGGGTCGTCCCGAGCAGTTCTTC. Translated, it gives CASTTGRPEQFF.